The next 18 T cell receptor beta chains were all read from a single sample in a study of spatial heterogeneity in lung cancer. One entry per CDR3 protein, called by TCRdb with MiXCR from the 5' RACE reads. The sample contains 100,000 to 120,000 distinct CDR3 sequences, 11% of which appear only once. Indicated time point: blood at routine non-recurrence follow-up after resection. The starting material was PBMCs, obtained at follow-up. These receptors all stem from a female donor with early-stage non-small cell lung cancer.

This clonotype was picked up many times. V usage is TRBV29-1 and J usage is TRBJ2-1; D may be TRBD2 (5 bases). The V end was cut by 4 bases, the J end by 7 bases, with 17 bases between. Germline V gene lookup returns CDR1 SQVTM and CDR2 ANQGSEA. The CDR3 consists of 14 residues. The CDR3 nucleotides read TGCAGCGTTGTAGCCGGGGATCGTTGGAATGAGCAGTTCTTC. Protein sequence: CSVVAGDRWNEQFF.

Ten or more counts support this clonotype. The chain links TRBV7-9 to TRBJ1-2; 10 nucleotides match TRBD1. The CDR3 totals 15 residues. Unmatched junction bases numbered 11, after V lost 5 bases and J lost 8 bases. Germline CDR1 reads SEHNR; CDR2 reads FQNEAQ (reference sequence). CDR3 protein: CASSLMEDRGRGYTF. CDR3 nucleotides: TGTGCCAGCAGCCTAATGGAAGACAGGGGGCGAGGCTACACCTTC.

This sequence joins TRBV12-3 or TRBV12-4 and TRBJ1-4; the match to TRBD1 covers 7 bases. The CDR3 is 14 amino acids. Losses at the gene ends were 4 bases for V and 4 bases for J; bases not matched to a gene: 3. The CDR3 DNA follows: TGTGCCAGCAGTTCGGACAGGATTAATGAAAAACTGTTTTTT. The encoded protein is CASSSDRINEKLFF.

V gene TRBV7-3 combines with J gene TRBJ2-1; D gene uncertain. Trimming took off 0 bases at V and 5 bases at J, with 5 bases between the two ends. From germline, CDR1 is SGHTA and CDR2 FQGTGA. The CDR3 is made up of 13 amino acids. The CDR3 loop is CASSLTSHNEQFF. As DNA, the CDR3 is TGTGCCAGCAGCTTAACATCCCACAATGAGCAGTTCTTC.

The J gene is TRBJ1-5, the V gene TRBV2, with 9 nucleotides matching TRBD1. CDR3 length: 14 residues. J gave up 6 bases and V 6 bases, and 6 bases lay outside the gene matches. Germline loops: CDR1 SNHLY, CDR2 FYNNEI. CDR3 protein: CASRPWDRAQPQHF. The CDR3 nucleotides read TGTGCCAGCAGACCCTGGGACAGGGCTCAGCCCCAGCATTTT. Complete variable domain (other parts from reference TRBV2 and TRBJ1-5): EPEVTQTPSHQVTQMGQEVILRCVPISNHLYFYWYRQILGQKVEFLVSFYNNEISEKSEIFDDQFSVERPDGSNFTLKIRSTKLEDSAMYFCASRPWDRAQPQHFGDGTRLSIL.

This sequence joins TRBV20-1 and TRBJ2-7, with unresolved D. The CDR3 extends over 11 amino acids. Trimming cost V 3 bases and J 6 bases, with 9 bases left between them. Germline CDR1 reads DFQATT; CDR2 reads SNEGSKA (reference sequence). CDR3 sequence: CSASLAVEQYF. In DNA, the CDR3 is TGCAGTGCTAGTCTGGCGGTCGAGCAGTACTTC.

The chain recombines TRBV12-3 or TRBV12-4 with TRBJ1-6, with D possibly matching TRBD1 (6 bases). This CDR3 is built from 13 residues. Trimming removed 11 bases from V and 5 bases from J, with 13 bases in between. In DNA form, the CDR3 reads TGTGCCGGCGGGGACAATGATAATTCACCCCTCCACTTT. Translating gives CAGGDNDNSPLHF.

The J gene is TRBJ2-1, the V gene TRBV3-1, with a weak D call TRBD2 (5 bases). There are 19 residues in the CDR3. Deletions cut 4 bases from V and 6 bases from J, with 28 bases between. Germline V gene sequence: CDR1 LGHDT, CDR2 YNNKEL (reference sequence). The CDR3 DNA is TGTGCCAGCAGCCCTTTGTCTCGGCGGGCTCGAGCCTCTTTCAATGAGCAGTTCTTC. It yields the protein CASSPLSRRARASFNEQFF.

This clonotype was seen repeatedly, ten times or more. The chain couples TRBV6-1 to TRBJ2-7; TRBD2 matches at 8 bases. Germline V gene lookup returns CDR1 MNHNS and CDR2 SASEGT. The CDR3 totals 14 residues. The trim removed 9 bases at V and 3 bases at J, leaving 10 bases unmatched. The CDR3 DNA is TGTGCCAGTCAGGGGTCACTAGCGGTCTACGAGCAGTACTTC. It codes for CASQGSLAVYEQYF.

The sample holds a few counts of this clonotype. The chain carries TRBV4-1 and TRBJ1-3; D gene ambiguous. V lost 2 bases, J lost 4 bases, and 9 bases lay in between. The germline gives CDR1 MGHRA, CDR2 YSYEKL. CDR3 length equals 14 residues. CDR3 sequence reads: CASSQQVSGNTIYF. CDR3 DNA: TGCGCCAGCAGCCAACAGGTATCCGGAAACACCATATATTTT.

This clonotype was detected many times. J is TRBJ2-3 and V is TRBV3-1; D remains unclear. The CDR3 loop spans 13 amino acids. Trimming shortened V by 2 bases and J by 4 bases, and 7 bases separated the two germline ends. Germline lookup yields CDR1 LGHDT and CDR2 YNNKEL (reference sequence). CDR3 sequence reads: CASSQLGPDTQYF. Written as DNA, the CDR3 is TGTGCCAGCAGCCAACTAGGGCCAGATACGCAGTATTTT.

The sample holds many counts of this clonotype. This chain links TRBV10-2 with TRBJ2-1, with D perhaps given as TRBD1 or TRBD2 (5 bases each). V was shortened by 7 bases and J by 0 bases, with 13 bases between the two germline ends. The CDR3 sequence is 15 residues long. CDR1 and CDR2 from the germline V gene are WSHSY and SAAADI. The CDR3 spells CASKEPGRSYNEQFF. The CDR3 DNA reads as TGCGCCAGCAAAGAGCCGGGACGCTCCTACAATGAGCAGTTCTTC.

The sample holds many counts of this clonotype. The chain combines TRBV20-1 with TRBJ1-1, with D possibly matching TRBD1 (5 bases). Per the germline V gene, CDR1 is DFQATT and CDR2 is SNEGSKA (reference sequence). The germline V and J ends were trimmed by 2 bases and 4 bases, with 14 bases remaining between them. The CDR3 is 14 amino acids. CDR3 sequence reads: CSARQGRRVTEAFF. CDR3 in DNA: TGCAGTGCTAGACAGGGACGGAGGGTCACTGAAGCTTTCTTT.

This clonotype showed up just a few times. The genes are TRBV28 and TRBJ2-7; 7 bases are a match to TRBD2. This CDR3 region has 16 residues. Trimming removed 2 bases from V and 6 bases from J; junction bases left unmatched: 13. CDR1 and CDR2 from the germline V gene are MDHEN and SYDVKM. CDR3 residues: CASSLGGGAGRAEQYV. The CDR3 DNA follows: TGTGCCAGCAGTTTAGGTGGTGGGGCAGGGAGGGCCGAGCAGTACGTC.

The V and J genes are TRBV29-1 and TRBJ2-5; D remains ambiguous. This CDR3 spans 8 amino acids. Germline CDR1 SQVTM, CDR2 ANQGSEA. V lost 3 bases, J lost 7 bases, and 0 bases lay in between. CDR3 bases: TGCAGCGTTGAGACCCAGTACTTC. This sequence encodes CSVETQYF.

This clonotype was seen a handful of times. This chain connects TRBV11-2 to TRBJ2-6, with D tentatively TRBD2 (6 bases). The CDR3 sequence is 17 residues long. Trimming shortened V by 5 bases and J by 3 bases, and 17 bases separated the two germline ends. The germline CDR1 and CDR2 sequences are SGHAT and FQNNGV. CDR3: CASSGGAAYGGANVLTF. Written as DNA, the CDR3 is TGTGCCAGCAGCGGAGGGGCAGCCTACGGTGGGGCCAACGTCCTGACTTTC.

This clonotype showed up many times. The gene calls are TRBV5-4 and TRBJ2-1, with 7 bases identical to TRBD2. The CDR3 extends over 15 amino acids. Trimming took 2 bases from V and 1 from J; bases not matched to a gene: 3. CDR1 is SGHNT, CDR2 YYREEE, per germline (reference sequence). CDR3 amino acids: CASSLEAGSYNEQFF. The CDR3 nucleotides read TGTGCCAGCAGCTTAGAAGCGGGATCCTACAATGAGCAGTTCTTC. Drawing the rest from reference TRBV5-4 and TRBJ2-1, the complete variable domain is ETGVTQSPTHLIKTRGQQVTLRCSSQSGHNTVSWYQQALGQGPQFIFQYYREEENGRGNFPPRFSGLQFPNYSSELNVNALELDDSALYLCASSLEAGSYNEQFFGPGTRLTVL.

The V and J genes are TRBV7-9 and TRBJ1-1; no clear D gene. Germline assignment: CDR1 SEHNR and CDR2 FQNEAQ (reference sequence). This CDR3 comprises 15 residues. V was pared by 2 bases and J by 1 base, with 11 bases between. Here the CDR3 DNA reads TGTGCCAGCAGCTTACGTGACACGGAGAACACTGAAGCTTTCTTT. Translated: CASSLRDTENTEAFF.